This TCR beta chain was retrieved from a study of HIV-infected patients and healthy controls. TCRdb fed the 5' RACE reads into MiXCR, producing one record per CDR3 protein. Among some 17,000 distinct CDR3 sequences listed, 16% were seen once. This clonotype was detected ten times or more. Germline values: CDR1 KGHSH, CDR2 LQKENI. CDR3 size: 14 residues. Trimming stripped 2 bases from V and 8 bases from J, with 13 bases between. The TCR was taken from a human donor in good health. The V gene is TRBV18, the J gene TRBJ2-1, with D possibly being TRBD2 (5 bases). Source material: CD8+ T cells from blood. CDR3: CASSPKLSSHEQFF. CDR3 nucleotides: TGTGCCAGCTCACCAAAGTTGTCTAGCCATGAGCAGTTCTTC.